One and the same sample provided the 29 T cell receptor beta chains below, sequenced in a study of cytomegalovirus exposure and HLA in healthy donors. Researchers ran the PCR with 60 Vbeta and 13 Jbeta primers. Only in-frame clones appear in the TCRdb table, and some are missing; sequencing was by immunoSEQ multiplex PCR. In the table there are roughly 150,000 clones, 60% to 80% of which are singletons. Sequencing was performed on PBMCs. Receptors were obtained from a young man in good health and CMV-seropositive.

V gene TRBV15 combines with J gene TRBJ2-2, with D possibly matching TRBD2 (5 bases). Looked up from germline, CDR1 is LNHNV and CDR2 is YYDKDF (reference sequence). The CDR3 runs 16 residues. The V and J ends lost 2 bases and 4 bases respectively, with 14 bases between them. The chain's CDR3 is CATSRQRSATTGELFF. The DNA of the CDR3 is TGTGCCACCAGCAGACAGCGTAGCGCTACCACCGGGGAGCTGTTTTTT.

This clone has only one observation. The gene calls are TRBV7-3 and TRBJ2-2; 11 positions agree with TRBD2. The ends lost 2 bases at V and 8 bases at J; junction bases unmatched: 7. CDR1 is SGHTA and CDR2 is FQGTGA in the germline V gene. The CDR3 runs to 16 residues. This CDR3 reads CASSLYLAGGPGELFF. The CDR3 region has the DNA TGTGCCAGCAGCTTATACCTAGCGGGGGGACCTGGGGAGCTGTTTTTT.

The rearrangement links TRBV29-1 to TRBJ2-3; 7 bases are shared with TRBD1. CDR3 length: 13 amino acids. V gave up 8 bases and J gave up 2 bases; unmatched junction bases: 7. The germline V gene encodes CDR1 SQVTM and CDR2 ANQGSEA. DNA of the CDR3: TGCAGCCTTCGGGACAGCTTCACAGATACGCAGTATTTT. This sequence encodes CSLRDSFTDTQYF.

The chain employs TRBV27 and TRBJ2-7, with D possibly TRBD2 on 6 matching bases. There are 13 residues in the CDR3. Trimming left V 8 bases short and J 6 bases short, with 17 bases between. Germline V gene data show CDR1 as MNHEY and CDR2 as SMNVEV (reference sequence). CDR3 protein: CASGRTGEGEQYF. DNA of the CDR3: TGTGCCAGCGGCCGGACGGGAGAGGGCGAGCAGTACTTC.

This rearrangement joins TRBV27 to TRBJ1-5; D possibly corresponds to TRBD1 (5 bases). CDR3 length: 15 amino acids. Germline CDR1 reads MNHEY; CDR2 reads SMNVEV (reference sequence). Deletions cut 3 bases from V and 4 bases from J, with 13 bases between. CDR3 sequence reads: CASSFQGARNQPQHF. In DNA, the CDR3 is TGTGCCAGCAGTTTCCAGGGTGCGAGGAATCAGCCCCAGCATTTT.

The chain has TRBV2 and TRBJ2-5; D might be TRBD1 (6 bases). The CDR3 totals 15 residues. CDR1 SNHLY and CDR2 FYNNEI come from the germline V gene. V was trimmed by 4 bases and J by 4 bases, leaving 16 bases between them. CDR3 bases: TGTGCCAGCAGTGGAGGACAGCCATCGGGAGAGACCCAGTACTTC. Translating it yields CASSGGQPSGETQYF.

This sequence joins TRBV4-1 and TRBJ2-1, with D maybe TRBD1 (5 bases). This CDR3 spans 13 amino acids. Germline CDR1 and CDR2: MGHRA and YSYEKL. V shed 2 bases and J shed 15 bases, with 17 bases lying between them. CDR3 bases: TGCGCCAGCAGCCAACAGGGTGGGGATGGGCGGTTCTTC. It yields the protein CASSQQGGDGRFF.

This clone was observed a single time. The CDR3, as DNA: TGTGCCAGCAGTTTGGGGGCTAGCGGGAGACAGAGTTCCTACGAGCAGTACTTC. Translated: CASSLGASGRQSSYEQYF. The chain combines TRBV28 with TRBJ2-7, with 10 nucleotides matching TRBD2. This CDR3 region has 18 residues. Trimming took 3 bases from V and 1 from J; bases not matched to a gene: 12. Germline V gives CDR1 MDHEN, CDR2 SYDVKM.

The chain recombines TRBV14 with TRBJ2-7, with 11 bases aligning to TRBD2. Germline CDR1 reads SGHDN; CDR2 reads FVKESK. V shed 1 base, J shed 1 base, and the junction held 12 bases outside the gene matches. The CDR3 extends over 19 amino acids. Here the CDR3 reads CASSQGPGLAVLFSYEQYF. CDR3 in DNA: TGTGCCAGCAGCCAAGGTCCGGGACTAGCGGTCCTCTTTTCCTACGAGCAGTACTTC.

This chain uses TRBV28 with TRBJ2-2, with 7 bases aligning to TRBD2. J gave up 5 bases and V 7 bases, and 10 bases lay outside the gene matches. The CDR3 is made up of 15 amino acids. Germline V lookup: CDR1 MDHEN, CDR2 SYDVKM. The CDR3 reads CASNPAGPRTGELFF. CDR3 DNA sequence: TGTGCCAGCAACCCAGCGGGACCGAGGACCGGGGAGCTGTTTTTT.

To note about this clone: At one of its ends the junction is not consistent with the germline gene, which may arise from a read error. The chain combines TRBV6-5 with TRBJ2-2; the D is unclear. Germline-derived CDR1 and CDR2 are MNHEY and SVGAGI. The CDR3 has 16 residues. For the CDR3, the DNA is TGTGCCAGCAGTTACTCCTGGGCTATGACGACCGAGGAGCTGTTTTTT. Its translation is CASSYSWAMTTEELFF.

The gene calls are TRBV7-9 and TRBJ1-4, with 8 positions matching TRBD1. V trimming: 5 bases; J trimming: 8 bases; junction bases outside the gene matches: 7. CDR1 is SEHNR, CDR2 FQNEAQ, per germline (reference sequence). The CDR3 runs 14 residues. This CDR3 reads CASSLQGAGEKLFF. CDR3 DNA sequence: TGTGCCAGCAGCCTTCAGGGGGCCGGGGAAAAACTGTTTTTT.

The chain employs TRBV28 and TRBJ2-7; D unresolved. Germline V gene lookup returns CDR1 MDHEN and CDR2 SYDVKM. This CDR3 is 14 amino acids long. Trimming cost V 10 bases and J 1 base, with 17 bases left between them. The DNA for the CDR3 is TGTGCCACCACACCGGCAGGAACATCCTACGAGCAGTACTTC. It codes for CATTPAGTSYEQYF.

This sequence joins TRBV28 and TRBJ2-7; TRBD2 might be the D (6 bases). There are 15 residues in the CDR3. CDR1 and CDR2 from the germline V gene are MDHEN and SYDVKM. V was trimmed by 6 bases and J by 0 bases, leaving 15 bases between them. The CDR3 coding sequence is TGTGCCAGCAGGCCCCCGCTAGCGAACTCCTACGAGCAGTACTTC. It specifies CASRPPLANSYEQYF.

This clone was observed a single time. The rearrangement links TRBV5-5 to TRBJ2-4; D unclear. CDR1 and CDR2 from the germline V gene are SGHKS and YYEKEE (reference sequence). The CDR3 runs 14 residues. Trimming took off 0 bases at V and 0 bases at J, with 4 bases between the two ends. CDR3 sequence reads: CASSLVLAKNIQYF. CDR3 coding DNA: TGTGCCAGCAGCTTGGTTCTAGCCAAAAACATTCAGTACTTC.

J is TRBJ2-7 and V is TRBV28; TRBD2 matches at 12 bases. V shed 6 bases, J shed 1 base, and the junction held 7 bases outside the gene matches. The CDR3 has 16 residues. Per germline, CDR1 MDHEN and CDR2 SYDVKM. CDR3: CASSRLAGVSSYEQYF. The DNA of the CDR3 is TGTGCCAGCAGCCGACTAGCGGGAGTATCGTCCTACGAGCAGTACTTC.

This clone was detected only once. The chain's CDR3 is CASSYSSSVQETQYF. CDR3 DNA sequence: TGTGCCAGCAGTTACAGTAGTAGTGTCCAAGAGACCCAGTACTTC. The genes are TRBV6-5 and TRBJ2-5; the D is unclear. The germline V gene has CDR1 MNHEY and CDR2 SVGAGI. The CDR3 covers 15 residues. Trimming took 2 bases from V and 1 from J, leaving 11 bases between them.

With respect to this clone: An end of the junction does not agree with germline; a read error may underlie this. V and J are TRBV13 and TRBJ2-5; 10 bases match TRBD2. There are 16 residues in the CDR3. The V gene's germline CDR1 is PRHDT and CDR2 FYEKMQ (reference sequence). The CDR3 is CARSLGAGGWLETQYF. CDR3 DNA: TGTGCCCGCAGCTTAGGAGCGGGAGGGTGGTTGGAGACCCAGTACTTC.

V is TRBV19 and J is TRBJ1-2, with 10 bases that match TRBD1. CDR3 length: 16 residues. Germline-derived CDR1 and CDR2 are LNHDA and SQIVND (reference sequence). V lost 6 bases to trimming and J lost 8 bases; unmatched junction nucleotides: 15. The CDR3 DNA is TGTGCCAGTAGCTCCGGACAGGGGGGCTTGGTAGAAGGCTACACCTTC. Translation gives CASSSGQGGLVEGYTF.

This clone was picked up a small number of times. The J gene is TRBJ2-2, the V gene TRBV7-9, with TRBD2 identical over 8 bases. This CDR3 is built from 17 residues. Trimming took 6 bases from V and 7 from J; bases not matched to a gene: 16. Germline assignment: CDR1 SEHNR and CDR2 FQNEAQ (reference sequence). The CDR3 protein is CASRQTRGLEPSGELFF. The CDR3 DNA reads as TGTGCCAGCAGACAAACAAGGGGACTAGAGCCAAGCGGGGAGCTGTTTTTT.

V and J are TRBV15 and TRBJ2-5, with 9 bases that match TRBD1. CDR1 and CDR2 from the germline V gene are LNHNV and YYDKDF (reference sequence). This CDR3 spans 21 amino acids. V shed 3 bases, J shed 1 base, and the junction held 21 bases outside the gene matches. CDR3 sequence reads: CATSRETSDRGWLQPQETQYF. DNA of the CDR3: TGTGCCACCAGCAGGGAGACCTCGGACAGGGGATGGCTCCAGCCCCAAGAGACCCAGTACTTC.

CDR3 DNA sequence: TGTGCCAGCAGCCCGCGACAGGGAGGCGGTGAGCAGTTCTTC. Amino acid sequence: CASSPRQGGGEQFF. The gene calls are TRBV11-3 and TRBJ2-1, with a possible D match to TRBD1 (7 bases). V was trimmed by 5 bases and J by 9 bases, leaving 17 bases between them. The CDR3 is 14 amino acids. Germline values: CDR1 SGHNT, CDR2 YENEEA.

V usage is TRBV5-1 and J usage is TRBJ2-7; TRBD1 agrees at 11 bases. Germline V lookup: CDR1 SGHRS, CDR2 YFSETQ. CDR3 length: 12 amino acids. V was pared by 7 bases and J by 4 bases, with 1 base of the junction left unmatched. The CDR3 spells CASRDRGYEQYF. For the CDR3, the DNA is TGCGCCAGCCGGGACAGGGGGTACGAGCAGTACTTC.

The V gene is TRBV10-3, the J gene TRBJ2-3, with 14 bases lining up with TRBD2. Germline V CDR1 and CDR2: ENHRY, SYGVKD. The CDR3 has 17 residues. V lost 6 bases and J lost 1; bases outside the gene matches: 6. CDR3 residues: CAIRGTGLAGGTDTQYF. The CDR3 DNA is TGTGCCATCAGGGGGACGGGACTAGCGGGGGGCACAGATACGCAGTATTTT.

This clone was recorded a few times. J is TRBJ2-1 and V is TRBV30; weak D call: TRBD1 (6 bases). Deletions cut 2 bases from V and 6 bases from J, with 8 bases between. Germline assignment: CDR1 GTSNPN and CDR2 SVGIG (reference sequence). The CDR3 consists of 12 residues. As DNA, the CDR3 is TGTGCCTGGAGTATGGACAGCAATGAGCAGTTCTTC. Translated, it gives CAWSMDSNEQFF.

For the CDR3, the DNA is TGTGCCAGCAGTTACGGGGCAGGGATGGACACTGAAGCTTTCTTT. Protein product: CASSYGAGMDTEAFF. The gene calls are TRBV6-5 and TRBJ1-1; a weak D match, TRBD1 (5 bases). The CDR3 sequence is 15 residues long. Trimming removed 2 bases from V and 3 bases from J, with 13 bases in between. Germline V CDR1 and CDR2: MNHEY, SVGAGI.

The chain links TRBV29-1 to TRBJ2-3; 7 bases align to TRBD2. CDR1 SQVTM and CDR2 ANQGSEA come from the germline V gene. With V trimmed by 4 bases and J by 4 bases, 14 bases remained unmatched. The CDR3 is made up of 16 amino acids. The CDR3 DNA reads TGCAGCGTTGGGGGGTTAGGCGGGAGCAATCCAGATACGCAGTATTTT. This sequence encodes CSVGGLGGSNPDTQYF.

The rearrangement uses TRBV19 and TRBJ2-3; 7 nucleotides agree with TRBD2. The CDR3 is 13 residues long. Losses at the gene ends were 6 bases for V and 0 bases for J; bases not matched to a gene: 0. The germline gives CDR1 LNHDA, CDR2 SQIVND (reference sequence). The CDR3, as DNA: TGTGCCAGTAGGGGACTAAGCACAGATACGCAGTATTTT. Protein: CASRGLSTDTQYF.

With regard to this clone: A read error may account for a junction end that differs from germline. The chain recombines TRBV6-5 with TRBJ2-7, with D possibly matching TRBD2 (5 bases). Germline CDR1 MNHEY, CDR2 SVGAGI. The CDR3 runs to 14 residues. The CDR3 sequence: CASSNHPDSHEQYF. DNA of the CDR3: TGTGCCAGCAGTAACCACCCGGACTCCCACGAGCAGTACTTC.